The source of this T cell receptor beta chain is a study of blood T cell repertoires in COVID-19. TCRdb's table, derived via immunoSEQ multiplex PCR, lists solely in-frame clones and lacks some. The sample carries hundreds of thousands of clones, just under 90% recorded once. The CDR3 loop spans 15 amino acids. Germline V gene lookup returns CDR1 MNHEY and CDR2 SMNVEV (reference sequence). V was clipped by 2 bases and J by 3 bases; unmatched bases: 1. The sequencing sample was made of peripheral blood. This sequence was found in a woman aged 18-29 years with acute or convalescent COVID-19. The chain couples TRBV27 to TRBJ2-1; 10 nucleotides agree with TRBD2. The CDR3 protein is CASSLGLADYNEQFF. The CDR3, as DNA: TGTGCCAGCAGTTTAGGACTAGCGGACTACAATGAGCAGTTCTTC.